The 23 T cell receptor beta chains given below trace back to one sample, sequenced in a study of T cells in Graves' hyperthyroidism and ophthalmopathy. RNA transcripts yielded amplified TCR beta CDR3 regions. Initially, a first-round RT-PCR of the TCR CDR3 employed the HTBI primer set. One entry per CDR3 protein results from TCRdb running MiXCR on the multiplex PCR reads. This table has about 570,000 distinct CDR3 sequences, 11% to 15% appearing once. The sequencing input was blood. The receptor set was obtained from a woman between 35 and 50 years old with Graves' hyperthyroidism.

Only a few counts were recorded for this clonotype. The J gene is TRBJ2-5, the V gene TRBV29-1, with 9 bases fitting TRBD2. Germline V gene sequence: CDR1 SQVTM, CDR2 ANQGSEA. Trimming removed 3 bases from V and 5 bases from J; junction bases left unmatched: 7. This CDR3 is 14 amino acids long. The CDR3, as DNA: TGCAGCGTTGACCCCGGGACTAGCTTGGAGACCCAGTACTTC. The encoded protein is CSVDPGTSLETQYF.

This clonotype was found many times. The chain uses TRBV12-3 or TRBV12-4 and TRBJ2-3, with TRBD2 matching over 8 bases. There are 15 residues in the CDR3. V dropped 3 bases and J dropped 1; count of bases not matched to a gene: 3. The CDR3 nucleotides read TGTGCCAGCAGTTTTACTAGCGGAGGCACAGATACGCAGTATTTT. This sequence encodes CASSFTSGGTDTQYF.

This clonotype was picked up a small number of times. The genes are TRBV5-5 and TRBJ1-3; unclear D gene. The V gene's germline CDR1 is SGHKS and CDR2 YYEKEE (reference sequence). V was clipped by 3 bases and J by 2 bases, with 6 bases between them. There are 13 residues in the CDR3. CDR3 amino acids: CASSSAPGNTIYF. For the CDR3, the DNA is TGTGCCAGCAGCTCCGCCCCTGGAAACACCATATATTTT.

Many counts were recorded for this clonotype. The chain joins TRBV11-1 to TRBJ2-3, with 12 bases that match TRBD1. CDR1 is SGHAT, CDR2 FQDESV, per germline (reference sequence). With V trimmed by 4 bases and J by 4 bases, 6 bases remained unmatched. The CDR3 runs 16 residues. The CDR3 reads CASSSRDRGRSDTQYF. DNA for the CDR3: TGTGCCAGCAGCTCCCGGGACAGGGGGCGTTCAGATACGCAGTATTTT. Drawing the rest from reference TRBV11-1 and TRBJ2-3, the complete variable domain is EAEVAQSPRYKITEKSQAVAFWCDPISGHATLYWYRQILGQGPELLVQFQDESVVDDSQLPKDRFSAERLKGVDSTLKIQPAELGDSAMYLCASSSRDRGRSDTQYFGPGTRLTVL.

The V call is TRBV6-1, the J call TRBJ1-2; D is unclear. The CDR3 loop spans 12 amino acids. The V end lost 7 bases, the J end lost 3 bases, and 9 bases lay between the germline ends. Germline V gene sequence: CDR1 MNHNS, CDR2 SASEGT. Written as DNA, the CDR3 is TGTGCCAGCAATGAGGGCTACTATGGCTACACCTTC. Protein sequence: CASNEGYYGYTF.

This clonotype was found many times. CDR3 in amino acids: CASSLTGGSVGGYTF. In DNA form, the CDR3 reads TGTGCCAGCAGTTTGACAGGGGGCTCGGTGGGGGGCTACACCTTC. The rearrangement joins TRBV27 to TRBJ1-2; 10 bases are shared with TRBD1. Trimming at V came to 3 bases and at J to 8 bases, leaving 9 bases not matched to a gene. The CDR3 is made up of 15 amino acids. Germline-derived CDR1 and CDR2 are MNHEY and SMNVEV (reference sequence).

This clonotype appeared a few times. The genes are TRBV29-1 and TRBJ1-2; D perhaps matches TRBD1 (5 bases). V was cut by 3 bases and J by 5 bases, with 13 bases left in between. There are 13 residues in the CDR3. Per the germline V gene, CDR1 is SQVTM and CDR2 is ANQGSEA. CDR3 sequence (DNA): TGCAGCGTTGATCAGGGCTTCGGGTATGGCTACACCTTC. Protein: CSVDQGFGYGYTF.

CDR3 residues: CAISSTTFGQYF. In DNA, the CDR3 is TGTGCCATCAGTTCGACTACCTTTGGGCAGTACTTC. The chain links TRBV10-3 to TRBJ2-7; D is possibly TRBD2 (5 bases). This CDR3 is built from 12 residues. Germline V CDR1 and CDR2: ENHRY, SYGVKD. Between the trimmed V and J ends, which lost 5 bases and 9 bases, there was a span of 14 bases.

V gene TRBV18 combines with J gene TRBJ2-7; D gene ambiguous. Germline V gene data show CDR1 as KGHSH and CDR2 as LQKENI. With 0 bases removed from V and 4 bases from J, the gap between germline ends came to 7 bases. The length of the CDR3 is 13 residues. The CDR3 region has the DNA TGTGCCAGCTCACCACCGGGGAATTACGAGCAGTACTTC. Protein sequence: CASSPPGNYEQYF.

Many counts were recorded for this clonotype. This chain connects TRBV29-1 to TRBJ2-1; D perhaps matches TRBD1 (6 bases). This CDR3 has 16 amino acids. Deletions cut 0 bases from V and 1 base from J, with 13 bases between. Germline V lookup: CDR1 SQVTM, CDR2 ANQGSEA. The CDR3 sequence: CSVEDAGTPSYNEQFF. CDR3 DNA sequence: TGCAGCGTTGAAGATGCCGGGACACCTTCCTACAATGAGCAGTTCTTC.

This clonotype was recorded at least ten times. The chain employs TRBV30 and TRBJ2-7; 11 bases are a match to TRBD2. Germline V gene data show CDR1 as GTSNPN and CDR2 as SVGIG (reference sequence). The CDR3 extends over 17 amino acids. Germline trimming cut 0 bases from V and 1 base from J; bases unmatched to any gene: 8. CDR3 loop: CAWSVPLAGGQSYEQYF. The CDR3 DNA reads TGTGCCTGGAGTGTACCTCTAGCGGGAGGCCAATCCTACGAGCAGTACTTC.

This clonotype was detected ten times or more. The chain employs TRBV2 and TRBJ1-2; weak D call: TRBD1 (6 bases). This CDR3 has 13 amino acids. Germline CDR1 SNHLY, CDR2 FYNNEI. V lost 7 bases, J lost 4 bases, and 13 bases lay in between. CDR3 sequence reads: CASMVGRGYGYTF. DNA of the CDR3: TGTGCCAGCATGGTGGGCAGGGGCTATGGCTACACCTTC.

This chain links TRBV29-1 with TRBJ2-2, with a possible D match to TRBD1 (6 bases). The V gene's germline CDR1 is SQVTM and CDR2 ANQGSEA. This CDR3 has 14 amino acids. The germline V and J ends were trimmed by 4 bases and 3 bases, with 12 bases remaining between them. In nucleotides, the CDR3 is TGCAGCGTTGCGAAGGGGGAAGACACCGGGGAGCTGTTTTTT. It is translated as CSVAKGEDTGELFF.

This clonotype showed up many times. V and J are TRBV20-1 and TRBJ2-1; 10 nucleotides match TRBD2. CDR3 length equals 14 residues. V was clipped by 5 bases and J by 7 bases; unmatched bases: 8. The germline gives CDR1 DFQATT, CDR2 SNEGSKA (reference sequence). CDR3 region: CSAESGLALNEQFF. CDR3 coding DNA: TGCAGTGCTGAATCGGGACTAGCGTTAAATGAGCAGTTCTTC.

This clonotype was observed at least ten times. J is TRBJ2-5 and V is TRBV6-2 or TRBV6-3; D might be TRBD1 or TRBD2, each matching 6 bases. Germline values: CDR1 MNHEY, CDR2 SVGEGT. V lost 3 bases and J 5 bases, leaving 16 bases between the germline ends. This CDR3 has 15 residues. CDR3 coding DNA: TGTGCCAGCAGTTATTTAACAGGGAGCGGGGAGACCCAGTACTTC. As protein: CASSYLTGSGETQYF.

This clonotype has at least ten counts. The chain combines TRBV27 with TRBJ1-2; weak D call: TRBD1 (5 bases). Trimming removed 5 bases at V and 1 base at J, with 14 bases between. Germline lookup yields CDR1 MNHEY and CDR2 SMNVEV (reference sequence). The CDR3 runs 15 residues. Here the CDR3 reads CASSPLRQINYGYTF. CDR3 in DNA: TGTGCCAGCAGTCCTCTGCGACAGATTAACTATGGCTACACCTTC.

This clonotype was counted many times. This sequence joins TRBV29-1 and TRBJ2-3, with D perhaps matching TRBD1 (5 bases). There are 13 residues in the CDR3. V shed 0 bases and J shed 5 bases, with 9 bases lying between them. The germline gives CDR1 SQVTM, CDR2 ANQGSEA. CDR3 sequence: CSVEESREDTQYF. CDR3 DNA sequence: TGCAGCGTTGAAGAAAGCAGGGAAGATACGCAGTATTTT.

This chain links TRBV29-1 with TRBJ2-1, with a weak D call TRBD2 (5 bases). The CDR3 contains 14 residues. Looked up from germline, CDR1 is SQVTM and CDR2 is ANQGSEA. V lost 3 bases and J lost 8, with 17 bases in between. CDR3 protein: CSVEAGKRVDEQFF. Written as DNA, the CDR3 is TGCAGCGTTGAGGCCGGGAAGAGGGTCGATGAGCAGTTCTTC.

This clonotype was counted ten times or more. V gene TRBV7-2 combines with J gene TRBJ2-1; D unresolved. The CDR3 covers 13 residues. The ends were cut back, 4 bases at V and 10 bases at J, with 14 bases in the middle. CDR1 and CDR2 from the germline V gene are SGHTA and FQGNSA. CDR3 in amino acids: CASSSLRPIEQFF. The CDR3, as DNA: TGTGCCAGCAGCTCCCTCAGACCCATCGAGCAGTTCTTC.

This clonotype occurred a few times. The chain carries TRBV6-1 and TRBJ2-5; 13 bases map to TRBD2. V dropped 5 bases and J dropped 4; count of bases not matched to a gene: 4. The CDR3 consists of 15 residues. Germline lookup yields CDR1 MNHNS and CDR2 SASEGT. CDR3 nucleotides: TGTGCCAGCAGTACGGGACTAGCGGGACCAGAGACCCAGTACTTC. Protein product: CASSTGLAGPETQYF.

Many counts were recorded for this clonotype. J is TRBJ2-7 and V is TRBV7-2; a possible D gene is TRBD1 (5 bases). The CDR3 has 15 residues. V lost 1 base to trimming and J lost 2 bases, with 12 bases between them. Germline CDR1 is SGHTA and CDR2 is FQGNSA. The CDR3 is CASSLGVAGTYEQYF. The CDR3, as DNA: TGTGCCAGCAGCTTAGGTGTGGCAGGGACCTACGAGCAGTACTTC.

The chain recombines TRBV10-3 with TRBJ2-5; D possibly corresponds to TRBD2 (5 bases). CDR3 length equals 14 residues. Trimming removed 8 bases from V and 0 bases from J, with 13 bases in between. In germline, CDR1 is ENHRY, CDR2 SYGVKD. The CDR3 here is CAIAVETNQETQYF. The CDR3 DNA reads TGTGCCATCGCCGTGGAGACTAACCAAGAGACCCAGTACTTC.

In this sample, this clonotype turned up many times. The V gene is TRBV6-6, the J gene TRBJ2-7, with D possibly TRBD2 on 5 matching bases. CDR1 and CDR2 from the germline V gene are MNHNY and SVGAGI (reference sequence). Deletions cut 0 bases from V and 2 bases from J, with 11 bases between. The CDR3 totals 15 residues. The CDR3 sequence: CASSYSISGTYEQYF. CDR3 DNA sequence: TGTGCCAGCAGTTACTCGATTTCCGGGACCTACGAGCAGTACTTC.